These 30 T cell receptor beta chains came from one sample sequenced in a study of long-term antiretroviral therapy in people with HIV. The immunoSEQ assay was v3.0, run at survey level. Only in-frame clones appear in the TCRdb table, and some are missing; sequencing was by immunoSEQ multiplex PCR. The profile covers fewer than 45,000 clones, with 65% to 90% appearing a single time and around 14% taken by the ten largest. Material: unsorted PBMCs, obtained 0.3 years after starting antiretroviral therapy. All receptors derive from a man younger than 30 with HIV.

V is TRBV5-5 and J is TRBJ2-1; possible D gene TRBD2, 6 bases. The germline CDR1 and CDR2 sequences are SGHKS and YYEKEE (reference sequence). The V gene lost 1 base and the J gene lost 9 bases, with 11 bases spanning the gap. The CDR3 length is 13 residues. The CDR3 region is CASSLLAGSEQFF. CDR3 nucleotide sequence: TGTGCCAGCAGCTTGCTCGCCGGGAGTGAGCAGTTCTTC.

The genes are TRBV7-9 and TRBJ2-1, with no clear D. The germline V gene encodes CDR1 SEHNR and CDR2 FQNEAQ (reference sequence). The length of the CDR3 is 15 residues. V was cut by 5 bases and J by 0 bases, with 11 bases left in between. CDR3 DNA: TGTGCCAGCAGCGCAAATACGCTCTCCTACAATGAGCAGTTCTTC. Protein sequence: CASSANTLSYNEQFF.

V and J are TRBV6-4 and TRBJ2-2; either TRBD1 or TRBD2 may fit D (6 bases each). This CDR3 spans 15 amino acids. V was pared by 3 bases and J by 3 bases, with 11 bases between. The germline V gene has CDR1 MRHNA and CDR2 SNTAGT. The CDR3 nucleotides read TGTGCCAGCAGTGAAAGGGGGGAGGACACCGGGGAGCTGTTTTTT. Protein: CASSERGEDTGELFF.

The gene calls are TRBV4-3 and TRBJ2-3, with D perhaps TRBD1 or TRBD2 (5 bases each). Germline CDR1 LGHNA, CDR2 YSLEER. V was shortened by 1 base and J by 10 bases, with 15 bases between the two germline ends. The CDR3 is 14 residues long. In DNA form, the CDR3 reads TGCGCCAGCAGCCAAGCCTGGGACGGACTGGCGCAGTATTTT. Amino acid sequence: CASSQAWDGLAQYF.

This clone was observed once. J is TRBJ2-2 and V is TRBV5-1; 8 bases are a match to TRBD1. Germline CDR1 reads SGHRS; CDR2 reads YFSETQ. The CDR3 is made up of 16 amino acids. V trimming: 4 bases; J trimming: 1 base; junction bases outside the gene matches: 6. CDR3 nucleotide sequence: TGCGCCAGCAGCCCCGGGACAGGCTGGAACACCGGGGAGCTGTTTTTT. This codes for CASSPGTGWNTGELFF.

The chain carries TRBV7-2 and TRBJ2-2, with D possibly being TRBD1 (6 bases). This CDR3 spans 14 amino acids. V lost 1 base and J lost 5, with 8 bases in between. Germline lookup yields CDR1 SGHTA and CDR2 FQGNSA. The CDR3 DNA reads TGTGCCAGCAGCTTAGACAGGGTAACCGGGGAGCTGTTTTTT. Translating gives CASSLDRVTGELFF.

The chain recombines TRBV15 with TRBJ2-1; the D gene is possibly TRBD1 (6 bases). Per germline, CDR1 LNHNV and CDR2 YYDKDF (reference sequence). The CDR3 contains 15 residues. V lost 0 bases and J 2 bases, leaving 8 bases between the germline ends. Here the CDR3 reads CATSRDRGAYNEQFF. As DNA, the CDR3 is TGTGCCACCAGCAGAGACAGGGGCGCCTACAATGAGCAGTTCTTC.

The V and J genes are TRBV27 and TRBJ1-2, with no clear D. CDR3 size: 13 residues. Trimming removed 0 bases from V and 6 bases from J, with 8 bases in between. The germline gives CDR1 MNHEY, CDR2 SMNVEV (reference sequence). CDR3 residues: CASSLSLRHGYTF. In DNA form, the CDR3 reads TGTGCCAGCAGTTTATCCCTTAGGCATGGCTACACCTTC.

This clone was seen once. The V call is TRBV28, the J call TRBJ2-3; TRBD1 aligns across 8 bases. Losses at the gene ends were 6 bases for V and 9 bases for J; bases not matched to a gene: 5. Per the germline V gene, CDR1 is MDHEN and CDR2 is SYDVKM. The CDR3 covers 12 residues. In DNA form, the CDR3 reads TGTGCCAGCAGCACAGGGGGGAGAACGCAGTATTTT. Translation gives CASSTGGRTQYF.

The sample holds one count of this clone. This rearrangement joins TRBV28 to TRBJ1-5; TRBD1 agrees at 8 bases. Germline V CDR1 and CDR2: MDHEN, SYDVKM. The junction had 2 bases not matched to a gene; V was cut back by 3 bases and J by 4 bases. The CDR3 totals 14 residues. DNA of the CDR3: TGTGCCAGCAGTTTCCGGACAGGGAATCAGCCCCAGCATTTT. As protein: CASSFRTGNQPQHF.

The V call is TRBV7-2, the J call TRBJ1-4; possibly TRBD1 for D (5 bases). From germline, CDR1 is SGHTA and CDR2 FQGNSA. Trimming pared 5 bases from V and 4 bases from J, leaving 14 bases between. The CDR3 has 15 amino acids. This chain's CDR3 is CASSRAQGINEKLFF. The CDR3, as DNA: TGTGCCAGCAGCCGCGCTCAGGGAATTAATGAAAAACTGTTTTTT. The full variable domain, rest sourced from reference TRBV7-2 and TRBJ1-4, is GAGVSQSPSNKVTEKGKDVELRCDPISGHTALYWYRQSLGQGLEFLIYFQGNSAPDKSGLPSDRFSAERTGGSVSTLTIQRTQQEDSAVYLCASSRAQGINEKLFFGSGTQLSVL.

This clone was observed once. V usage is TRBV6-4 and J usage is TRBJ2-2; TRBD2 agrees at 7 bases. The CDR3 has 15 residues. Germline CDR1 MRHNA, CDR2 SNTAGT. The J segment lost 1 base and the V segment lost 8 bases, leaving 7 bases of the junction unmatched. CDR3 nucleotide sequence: TGTGCCAGCCGCCAGGAGCGGGGGAACACCGGGGAGCTGTTTTTT. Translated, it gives CASRQERGNTGELFF.

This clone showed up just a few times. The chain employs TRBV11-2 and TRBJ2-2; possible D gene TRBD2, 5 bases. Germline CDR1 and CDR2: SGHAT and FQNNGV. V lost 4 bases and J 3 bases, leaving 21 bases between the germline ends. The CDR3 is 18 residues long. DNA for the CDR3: TGTGCCAGCAGCTCCACCCGGAGGACTGTGTACTACACCGGGGAGCTGTTTTTT. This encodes CASSSTRRTVYYTGELFF.

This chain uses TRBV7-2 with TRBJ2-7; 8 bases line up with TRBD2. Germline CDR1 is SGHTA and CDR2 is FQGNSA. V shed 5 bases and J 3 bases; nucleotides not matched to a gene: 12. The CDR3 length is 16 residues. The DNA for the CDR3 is TGTGCCAGCAGCCTAAACCCCGGGACTAGTAACTACGAGCAGTACTTC. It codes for CASSLNPGTSNYEQYF.

The chain's CDR3 is CAISESLGQGARGYGYTF. The CDR3 DNA sequence: TGTGCCATCAGTGAGTCTCTGGGGCAAGGGGCCCGAGGCTATGGCTACACCTTC. The rearrangement uses TRBV10-3 and TRBJ1-2; tentative D call: TRBD1 (5 bases). The CDR3 contains 18 residues. The germline V and J ends were trimmed by 0 bases and 4 bases, with 21 bases remaining between them. Looked up from germline, CDR1 is ENHRY and CDR2 is SYGVKD.

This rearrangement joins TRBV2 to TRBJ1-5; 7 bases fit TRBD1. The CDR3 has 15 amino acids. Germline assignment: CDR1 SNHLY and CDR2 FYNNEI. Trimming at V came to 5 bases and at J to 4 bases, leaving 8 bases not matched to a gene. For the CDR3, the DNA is TGTGCCAGCAGTCCCTACCGGGACAGAAATCAGCCCCAGCATTTT. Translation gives CASSPYRDRNQPQHF. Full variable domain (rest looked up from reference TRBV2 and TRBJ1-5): EPEVTQTPSHQVTQMGQEVILRCVPISNHLYFYWYRQILGQKVEFLVSFYNNEISEKSEIFDDQFSVERPDGSNFTLKIRSTKLEDSAMYFCASSPYRDRNQPQHFGDGTRLSIL.

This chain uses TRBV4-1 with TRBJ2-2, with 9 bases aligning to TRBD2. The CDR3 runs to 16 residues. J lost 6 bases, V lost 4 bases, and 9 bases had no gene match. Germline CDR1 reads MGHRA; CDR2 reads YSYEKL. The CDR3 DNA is TGCGCCAGCAGCCCTCGAGCGGGGGGCGACCCCGGGGAGCTGTTTTTT. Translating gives CASSPRAGGDPGELFF.

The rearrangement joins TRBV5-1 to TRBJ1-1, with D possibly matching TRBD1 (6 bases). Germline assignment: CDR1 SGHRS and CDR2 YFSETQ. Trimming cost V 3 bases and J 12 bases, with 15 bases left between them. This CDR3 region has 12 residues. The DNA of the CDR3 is TGCGCCAGCAGCTCTGGACAGTTCGGGACTTTCTTT. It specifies CASSSGQFGTFF.

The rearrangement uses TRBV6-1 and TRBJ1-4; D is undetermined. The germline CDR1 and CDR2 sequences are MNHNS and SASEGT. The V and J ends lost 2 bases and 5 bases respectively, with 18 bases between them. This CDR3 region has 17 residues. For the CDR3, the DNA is TGTGCCAGCAGTGAAAGGCCCCCGGGCCTAACAAATGAAAAACTGTTTTTT. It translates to CASSERPPGLTNEKLFF.

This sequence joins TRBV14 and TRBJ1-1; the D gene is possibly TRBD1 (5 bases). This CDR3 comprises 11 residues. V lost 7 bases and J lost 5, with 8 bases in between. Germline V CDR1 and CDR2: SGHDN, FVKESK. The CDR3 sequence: CASKGFTEAFF. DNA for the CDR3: TGTGCCAGCAAGGGGTTTACTGAAGCTTTCTTT.

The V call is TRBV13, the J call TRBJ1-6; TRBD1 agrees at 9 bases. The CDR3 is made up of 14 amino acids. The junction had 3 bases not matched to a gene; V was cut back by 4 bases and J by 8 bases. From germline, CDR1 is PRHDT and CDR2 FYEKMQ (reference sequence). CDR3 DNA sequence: TGTGCCAGCAGCTCCCGGGACAGGGATTCACCCCTCCACTTT. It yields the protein CASSSRDRDSPLHF.

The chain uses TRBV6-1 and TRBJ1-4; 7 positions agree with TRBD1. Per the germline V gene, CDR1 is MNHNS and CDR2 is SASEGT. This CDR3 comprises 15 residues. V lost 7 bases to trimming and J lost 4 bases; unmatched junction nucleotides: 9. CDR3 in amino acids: CASNEGGRFNEKLFF. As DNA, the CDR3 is TGTGCCAGCAACGAAGGGGGCAGGTTTAATGAAAAACTGTTTTTT.

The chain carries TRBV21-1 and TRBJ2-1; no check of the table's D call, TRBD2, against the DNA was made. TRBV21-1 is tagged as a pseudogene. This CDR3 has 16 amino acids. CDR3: CASSKIEREGLNEQFF. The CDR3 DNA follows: TGTGCCAGCAGCAAAATCGAGCGGGAGGGCCTAAATGAGCAGTTCTTC.

CDR3 loop: CASSDGAGIPDTQYF. CDR3 DNA: TGTGCCAGCAGCGACGGAGCGGGGATTCCAGATACGCAGTATTTT. The gene calls are TRBV9 and TRBJ2-3; TRBD2 matches 7 bases. The CDR3 consists of 15 residues. Germline V CDR1 and CDR2: SGDLS, YYNGEE. V shed 3 bases, J shed 4 bases, and the junction held 8 bases outside the gene matches.

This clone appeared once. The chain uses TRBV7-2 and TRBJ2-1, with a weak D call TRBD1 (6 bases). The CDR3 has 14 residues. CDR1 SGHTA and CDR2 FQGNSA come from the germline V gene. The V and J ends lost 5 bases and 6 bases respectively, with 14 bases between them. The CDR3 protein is CASSARGRSNEQFF. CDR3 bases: TGTGCCAGCAGCGCCAGGGGACGGAGCAATGAGCAGTTCTTC.

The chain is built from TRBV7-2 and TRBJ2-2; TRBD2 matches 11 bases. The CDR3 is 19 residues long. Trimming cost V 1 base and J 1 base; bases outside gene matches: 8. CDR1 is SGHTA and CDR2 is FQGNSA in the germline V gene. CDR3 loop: CASSLGWLAGGKNTGELFF. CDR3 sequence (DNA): TGTGCCAGCAGCTTAGGATGGCTAGCGGGGGGAAAGAACACCGGGGAGCTGTTTTTT. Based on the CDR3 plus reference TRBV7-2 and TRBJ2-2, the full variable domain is GAGVSQSPSNKVTEKGKDVELRCDPISGHTALYWYRQSLGQGLEFLIYFQGNSAPDKSGLPSDRFSAERTGGSVSTLTIQRTQQEDSAVYLCASSLGWLAGGKNTGELFFGEGSRLTVL.

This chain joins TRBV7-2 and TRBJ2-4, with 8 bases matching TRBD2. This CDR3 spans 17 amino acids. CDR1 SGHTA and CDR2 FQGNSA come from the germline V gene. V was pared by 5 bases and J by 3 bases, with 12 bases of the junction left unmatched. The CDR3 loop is CASSPGGTPHGKNIQYF. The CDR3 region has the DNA TGTGCCAGCAGCCCGGGGGGGACCCCTCACGGCAAAAACATTCAGTACTTC.

The CDR3 sequence is CASRSGSSYEQYF. Written as DNA, the CDR3 is TGTGCCAGCAGAAGCGGGAGCTCCTACGAGCAGTACTTC. The rearrangement uses TRBV27 and TRBJ2-7, with 8 bases lining up with TRBD2. V was pared by 6 bases and J by 0 bases, with 1 base of the junction left unmatched. The CDR3 totals 13 residues. The germline gives CDR1 MNHEY, CDR2 SMNVEV (reference sequence).

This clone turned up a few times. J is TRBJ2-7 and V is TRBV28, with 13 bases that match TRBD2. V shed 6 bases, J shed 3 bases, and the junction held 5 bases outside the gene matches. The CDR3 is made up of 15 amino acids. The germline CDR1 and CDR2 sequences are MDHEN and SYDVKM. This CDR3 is CASRRGLAGFYEQYF. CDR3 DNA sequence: TGTGCCAGCAGACGGGGACTAGCGGGATTCTACGAGCAGTACTTC.

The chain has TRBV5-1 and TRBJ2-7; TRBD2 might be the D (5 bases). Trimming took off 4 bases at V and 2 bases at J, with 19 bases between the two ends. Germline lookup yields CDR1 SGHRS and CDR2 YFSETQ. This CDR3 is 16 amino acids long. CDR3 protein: CASSPAGLSVAYEQYF. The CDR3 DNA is TGCGCCAGCAGCCCCGCGGGTCTTTCCGTGGCCTACGAGCAGTACTTC. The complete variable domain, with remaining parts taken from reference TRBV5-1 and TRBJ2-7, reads KAGVTQTPRYLIKTRGQQVTLSCSPISGHRSVSWYQQTPGQGLQFLFEYFSETQRNKGNFPGRFSGRQFSNSRSEMNVSTLELGDSALYLCASSPAGLSVAYEQYFGPGTRLTVT.